The clone carrying this T cell receptor beta chain has more than one count but fewer than ten. Sequenced by immunoSEQ multiplex PCR; TCRdb stores in-frame clones only, minus some. The data contain around 430,000 clones, 80% to 90% of them seen just once; the ten biggest clones take up roughly a tenth. The data derive from a study of blood T cell repertoires in COVID-19. This sequence originates from a woman aged 50 to 60 who had recovered from COVID-19. Sequenced: PBMCs or T cells enriched from blood (not recorded which).

CDR3 amino acids: CASSSPASHPEAFF. The CDR3 DNA follows: TGTGCCAGCAGTTCCCCAGCGTCGCACCCTGAAGCTTTCTTT. The J gene is TRBJ1-1, the V gene TRBV28; D not resolved. The CDR3 is made up of 14 amino acids. Germline loops: CDR1 MDHEN, CDR2 SYDVKM. The germline V and J ends were trimmed by 4 bases and 6 bases, with 15 bases remaining between them.